Presented here are 17 T cell receptor beta chains from one specimen sequenced in a study of cytomegalovirus exposure and HLA in healthy donors. The PCR had 60 Vbeta and 13 Jbeta primers. Profiled with immunoSEQ multiplex PCR; TCRdb holds only in-frame clones, not every one. This sample has some 190,000 clones, with approximately 80% found just once. What was sequenced was PBMCs. The receptors shown here come from a man aged 40-55 years in good health and CMV-seropositive.

This clone was picked up one time. The genes are TRBV13 and TRBJ2-7, with TRBD2 identical over 8 bases. Germline V CDR1 and CDR2: PRHDT, FYEKMQ (reference sequence). CDR3 length: 15 residues. With 2 bases clipped from V and 2 bases from J, the junction kept 5 bases outside the gene matches. CDR3 bases: TGTGCCAGCAGCTTACGGGGGGGGGCCCCCTACGAGCAGTACTTC. Amino acid sequence: CASSLRGGAPYEQYF.

The chain recombines TRBV11-2 with TRBJ2-2; 7 nucleotides agree with TRBD2. The germline V gene encodes CDR1 SGHAT and CDR2 FQNNGV. CDR3 length: 17 amino acids. Losses at the gene ends were 8 bases for V and 3 bases for J; bases not matched to a gene: 15. CDR3 in amino acids: CASAVTGGPAHTGELFF. DNA for the CDR3: TGTGCCAGCGCAGTAACGGGGGGACCTGCCCACACCGGGGAGCTGTTTTTT.

On this clone itself: Different DNA sequences within this sample yield the same CDR3. The chain uses TRBV5-1 and TRBJ2-5; tentatively, D is TRBD2 (6 bases). In germline, CDR1 is SGHRS, CDR2 YFSETQ. V dropped 2 bases and J dropped 1 base, with 9 bases sitting between them. CDR3 size: 14 residues. CDR3 bases: TGCGCCAGCAGCTTCGGGACTGTCCAAGAGACCCAGTACTTC. This encodes CASSFGTVQETQYF.

This clone was seen a single time. This chain joins TRBV5-1 and TRBJ2-6, with D maybe TRBD1 (6 bases). The germline V gene encodes CDR1 SGHRS and CDR2 YFSETQ. The CDR3 has 18 residues. V shed 4 bases and J shed 0 bases, with 17 bases lying between them. The CDR3 protein is CASSPVPGHTSGANVLTF. In DNA, the CDR3 is TGCGCCAGCAGCCCGGTTCCGGGACACACCTCTGGGGCCAACGTCCTGACTTTC. Full variable domain (remainder filled in from reference TRBV5-1 and TRBJ2-6): KAGVTQTPRYLIKTRGQQVTLSCSPISGHRSVSWYQQTPGQGLQFLFEYFSETQRNKGNFPGRFSGRQFSNSRSEMNVSTLELGDSALYLCASSPVPGHTSGANVLTFGAGSRLTVL.

CDR3 sequence (DNA): TGTGCCAGCAGCCAGGGGCGGACTACCCGCCAGTATTTT. Translated: CASSQGRTTRQYF. The rearrangement links TRBV14 to TRBJ2-3, with D tentatively TRBD2 (6 bases). This CDR3 spans 13 amino acids. CDR1 and CDR2 (germline): SGHDN, FVKESK. V lost 3 bases to trimming and J lost 12 bases, with 16 bases between them. Variable domain in full (rest from reference TRBV14 and TRBJ2-3): EAGVTQFPSHSVIEKGQTVTLRCDPISGHDNLYWYRRVMGKEIKFLLHFVKESKQDESGMPNNRFLAERTGGTYSTLKVQPAELEDSGVYFCASSQGRTTRQYFGPGTRLTVL.

The V gene is TRBV5-1, the J gene TRBJ2-5; TRBD2 matches at 8 bases. V trimming: 2 bases; J trimming: 2 bases; junction bases outside the gene matches: 5. The CDR3 contains 15 residues. Germline V gene data show CDR1 as SGHRS and CDR2 as YFSETQ. DNA for the CDR3: TGCGCCAGCAGCTTAGGACTAGCCGTTCAAGAGACCCAGTACTTC. Amino acid sequence: CASSLGLAVQETQYF.

The genes are TRBV19 and TRBJ2-1; 12 bases map to TRBD2. CDR3 length: 14 residues. CDR1 is LNHDA and CDR2 is SQIVND in the germline V gene (reference sequence). The CDR3 loop is CVRELAGGRDEQFF. In DNA form, the CDR3 reads TGTGTGAGGGAACTAGCGGGGGGCCGAGATGAGCAGTTCTTC.

The V gene is TRBV5-4, the J gene TRBJ2-3; 8 bases map to TRBD2. Germline V gene lookup returns CDR1 SGHNT and CDR2 YYREEE (reference sequence). With 4 bases clipped from V and 4 bases from J, the junction kept 8 bases outside the gene matches. The CDR3 length is 15 residues. In nucleotides, the CDR3 is TGTGCCAGCAGCGTTAGCGGGGTGGGCCCAGATACGCAGTATTTT. It specifies CASSVSGVGPDTQYF. The full variable domain, rest sourced from reference TRBV5-4 and TRBJ2-3, is ETGVTQSPTHLIKTRGQQVTLRCSSQSGHNTVSWYQQALGQGPQFIFQYYREEENGRGNFPPRFSGLQFPNYSSELNVNALELDDSALYLCASSVSGVGPDTQYFGPGTRLTVL.

The CDR3 DNA is TGCGCCAGCCGGACCGGGGCCTCAGGGGCCCAGTACTTC. Its protein is CASRTGASGAQYF. The rearrangement uses TRBV5-1 and TRBJ2-5; maybe TRBD1 (6 bases). CDR3 length: 13 residues. V was trimmed by 7 bases and J by 9 bases, leaving 19 bases between them. Germline loops: CDR1 SGHRS, CDR2 YFSETQ.

The table lists this clone with a count of one. This sequence joins TRBV28 and TRBJ1-2, with TRBD1 matching over 10 bases. From germline, CDR1 is MDHEN and CDR2 SYDVKM. J lost 10 bases, V lost 3 bases, and 11 bases had no gene match. This CDR3 is built from 15 residues. Written as DNA, the CDR3 is TGTGCCAGCAGTTTTTCGACCGGGACAGGGGCGGACTACACCTTC. Amino acid sequence: CASSFSTGTGADYTF.

V is TRBV7-6 and J is TRBJ2-5; possibly TRBD2 for D (6 bases). The ends were cut back, 1 base at V and 7 bases at J, with 10 bases in the middle. This CDR3 is 13 amino acids long. CDR1 is SGHVS and CDR2 is FNYEAQ in the germline V gene. CDR3 bases: TGTGCCAGCAGCTTAGGCGGGCGGGGGACCCAGTACTTC. Encoded protein: CASSLGGRGTQYF.

This chain links TRBV5-8 with TRBJ2-5; 11 bases are a match to TRBD1. V lost 4 bases to trimming and J lost 4 bases; unmatched junction nucleotides: 9. Germline CDR1 reads SGHTS; CDR2 reads YDEGEE. The CDR3 totals 16 residues. As DNA, the CDR3 is TGTGCCAGCAGCCGCGGGGGACAGGGGGTTGGAGAGACCCAGTACTTC. This translates into CASSRGGQGVGETQYF.

The J gene is TRBJ2-7, the V gene TRBV7-9, with D unclear. Trimming shortened V by 1 base and J by 11 bases, and 3 bases separated the two germline ends. Per germline, CDR1 SEHNR and CDR2 FQNEAQ (reference sequence). The CDR3 is 9 residues long. The CDR3 coding sequence is TGTGCCAGCAGCTTAGGAGAGTACTTC. Its translation is CASSLGEYF.

This clone appeared a few times. The J gene is TRBJ2-7, the V gene TRBV5-4, with D possibly matching TRBD2 (7 bases). Germline CDR1 and CDR2: SGHNT and YYREEE (reference sequence). Trimming removed 3 bases from V and 7 bases from J, with 14 bases in between. The CDR3 runs 13 residues. The CDR3 reads CASSYRGAGEQYF. CDR3 DNA: TGTGCCAGCAGCTACCGGGGGGCGGGTGAGCAGTACTTC.

This clone was counted a single time. V and J are TRBV10-2 and TRBJ2-1; TRBD1 agrees at 7 bases. This CDR3 comprises 12 residues. The V segment lost 8 bases and the J segment 6 bases; nucleotides outside the gene matches: 4. CDR1 is WSHSY, CDR2 SAAADI, per germline. The chain's CDR3 is CASWTGRNEQFF. The CDR3, as DNA: TGCGCCAGCTGGACAGGTCGCAATGAGCAGTTCTTC.

The J gene is TRBJ2-5, the V gene TRBV4-1; D unclear. CDR3 size: 15 residues. The germline V gene has CDR1 MGHRA and CDR2 YSYEKL. V lost 5 bases and J lost 1, with 14 bases in between. This CDR3 is CASSSFGQRQETQYF. CDR3 nucleotides: TGCGCCAGCAGCTCCTTTGGTCAGCGCCAAGAGACCCAGTACTTC.

The chain couples TRBV5-1 to TRBJ1-1; TRBD1 aligns across 7 bases. Germline V gene sequence: CDR1 SGHRS, CDR2 YFSETQ. The V segment lost 5 bases and the J segment 3 bases; nucleotides outside the gene matches: 7. The CDR3 totals 14 residues. Here the CDR3 reads CASREGQTYTEAFF. The CDR3 nucleotides are TGCGCCAGCAGGGAGGGACAGACCTACACTGAAGCTTTCTTT.